This T cell receptor beta chain appears in the sequencing data of a study of T-cell reconstitution after alpha-beta-depleted transplantation in children. This sample's TCRbeta library carried unique molecular identifier barcodes. TCRdb recomputed calls from the PCR reads with MiXCR, one row per CDR3 protein. The profile shows approximately 980,000 distinct CDR3 sequences, about 30% of them singletons. Germline V CDR1 and CDR2: SGHRS, YFSETQ. CDR3 length: 16 residues. V lost 0 bases to trimming and J lost 0 bases, with 12 bases between them. In its sample, this clonotype was seen many times. This chain uses TRBV5-1 with TRBJ2-5; possibly TRBD2 for D (5 bases). Specimen: PBMCs, mostly from graft donor cells, collected 360 days after TCRalphabeta/CD19-depleted stem cell transplant. This TCR came from a boy less than two years old who had a stem cell transplant for SCID, so the T cells may come from the graft donor. CDR3 region: CASSLGLAPYQETQYF. Here the CDR3 DNA reads TGCGCCAGCAGCTTGGGCCTAGCACCGTACCAAGAGACCCAGTACTTC.